These 14 T cell receptor beta chains were sequenced from one sample in a study of T cells in Graves' hyperthyroidism and ophthalmopathy. What was amplified from RNA transcripts were TCR beta CDR3 regions. With the HTBI primer set, the TCR CDR3 went through a first round of RT-PCR. TCRdb reanalysed the multiplex PCR reads using MiXCR and keeps one entry per CDR3 protein. The table has hundreds of thousands of distinct CDR3 sequences, just over 45% seen once. Sequencing was carried out using peripheral blood or thyroid tissue (not recorded which). The source of these receptors is a woman under 30 with Graves' hyperthyroidism.

This clonotype appeared many times. The rearrangement joins TRBV7-8 to TRBJ2-7; 12 nucleotides align to TRBD2. Germline lookup yields CDR1 SGHVS and CDR2 FQNEAQ. The CDR3 has 15 residues. The trim removed 5 bases at V and 7 bases at J, leaving 9 bases unmatched. CDR3: CASSLRLAGVDEQYF. CDR3 in DNA: TGTGCCAGCAGCCTTCGACTAGCGGGAGTGGATGAGCAGTACTTC.

This clonotype showed up just a few times. The V and J genes are TRBV7-9 and TRBJ1-4; no clear D. Germline CDR1 and CDR2: SEHNR and FQNEAQ (reference sequence). V was pared by 1 base and J by 0 bases, with 12 bases between. The CDR3 is made up of 17 amino acids. In nucleotides, the CDR3 is TGTGCCAGCAGCTTAGGTTGGGCAGAAGCAACTAATGAAAAACTGTTTTTT. Its translation: CASSLGWAEATNEKLFF.

The chain joins TRBV20-1 to TRBJ2-7; TRBD2 matches at 14 bases. The CDR3 spans 15 residues. Germline CDR1 and CDR2: DFQATT and SNEGSKA (reference sequence). The ends lost 3 bases at V and 7 bases at J; junction bases unmatched: 8. The CDR3 protein is CSASMSGTSGSEQYF. In nucleotides, the CDR3 is TGCAGTGCTAGTATGTCCGGGACTAGCGGGAGTGAGCAGTACTTC.

This clonotype came up many times. This chain links TRBV29-1 with TRBJ1-2; TRBD1 aligns across 8 bases. The germline V gene has CDR1 SQVTM and CDR2 ANQGSEA. Trimming at V came to 5 bases and at J to 7 bases, leaving 12 bases not matched to a gene. The CDR3 sequence is 14 residues long. CDR3 bases: TGCAGCGTTCAGGAGTTTGGACAGGGCCCTGGCTACACCTTC. Its protein product is CSVQEFGQGPGYTF.

The genes are TRBV7-9 and TRBJ2-3; D unresolved. The CDR3 runs 13 residues. V lost 4 bases and J 7 bases, leaving 12 bases between the germline ends. Germline V lookup: CDR1 SEHNR, CDR2 FQNEAQ (reference sequence). The CDR3 protein is CASSSDESYTQYF. CDR3 bases: TGTGCCAGCAGCTCTGACGAGTCGTATACGCAGTATTTT.

This clonotype was seen at least ten times. The chain combines TRBV7-6 with TRBJ2-2; D tentatively reads TRBD1 or TRBD2 (5 bases each). CDR1 and CDR2 from the germline V gene are SGHVS and FNYEAQ. CDR3 length equals 15 residues. Trimming removed 4 bases from V and 2 bases from J, with 11 bases in between. CDR3 nucleotide sequence: TGTGCCAGCAGCTCCGGGACCGCCAACACCGGGGAGCTGTTTTTT. It yields the protein CASSSGTANTGELFF. Together with reference TRBV7-6 and TRBJ2-2, the CDR3 gives the full variable domain: GAGVSQSPRYKVTKRGQDVALRCDPISGHVSLYWYRQALGQGPEFLTYFNYEAQQDKSGLPNDRFSAERPEGSISTLTIQRTEQRDSAMYRCASSSGTANTGELFFGEGSRLTVL.

The rearrangement links TRBV10-3 to TRBJ2-2; D is uncertain. Per germline, CDR1 ENHRY and CDR2 SYGVKD. There are 11 residues in the CDR3. The CDR3 DNA sequence: TGTGCTGTAGCGAACACCGGGGAGCTGTTTTTT. Its protein product is CAVANTGELFF.

Ten or more counts support this clonotype. The rearrangement uses TRBV15 and TRBJ2-7, with a tentative D call TRBD1 (5 bases). The V and J ends lost 3 bases and 1 base respectively, with 10 bases between them. The CDR3 is 14 residues long. The V gene's germline CDR1 is LNHNV and CDR2 YYDKDF (reference sequence). The CDR3 reads CATSSRQSSYEQYF. The CDR3 nucleotides read TGTGCCACCAGCAGTAGACAGTCGTCCTACGAGCAGTACTTC.

This clonotype was counted many times. This chain connects TRBV29-1 to TRBJ1-1; TRBD1 agrees at 8 bases. This CDR3 has 13 residues. Per germline, CDR1 SQVTM and CDR2 ANQGSEA. V dropped 7 bases and J dropped 5; count of bases not matched to a gene: 9. The CDR3 nucleotides are TGCAGCGAGTCCCGGGACAGGTGGACTGAAGCTTTCTTT. Translated: CSESRDRWTEAFF.

The chain is built from TRBV4-3 and TRBJ2-7; a weak D match, TRBD2 (6 bases). The V end was cut by 0 bases, the J end by 6 bases, with 9 bases between. The CDR3 runs 13 residues. The germline V gene has CDR1 LGHNA and CDR2 YSLEER. The chain's CDR3 is CASSQDRGTEQYF. The CDR3 DNA reads as TGCGCCAGCAGCCAAGATCGGGGGACCGAGCAGTACTTC.

Details on this clonotype: With a much larger clone just one base away, this may be a read error. The CDR3 here is CSAPPVDDETQCF. In nucleotides, the CDR3 is TGCAGTGCCCCCCCGGTAGACGACGAGACCCAGTGCTTC. J is TRBJ2-5 and V is TRBV20-1; no definite D call. Per germline, CDR1 DFQATT and CDR2 SNEGSKA (reference sequence). The CDR3 is made up of 13 amino acids.

This clonotype showed up just a few times. A much larger clone differs by one base, so this may be a read error. This chain uses TRBV7-8 with TRBJ2-7; a possible D gene is TRBD2 (5 bases). Per germline, CDR1 SGHVS and CDR2 FQNEAQ. The CDR3 is 14 residues long. V was pared by 2 bases and J by 2 bases, with 10 bases between. The CDR3 coding sequence is TGTGCCAGCAGCTTATCGGGATCCACCTACGAGCAGTACTTC. This encodes CASSLSGSTYEQYF.

J is TRBJ2-5 and V is TRBV24-1; 7 bases fit TRBD1. CDR1 KGHDR and CDR2 SFDVKD come from the germline V gene. This CDR3 is 14 amino acids long. The trim removed 6 bases at V and 3 bases at J, leaving 6 bases unmatched. The CDR3 protein is CATSKRTGKETQYF. CDR3 bases: TGTGCCACCAGTAAGAGGACAGGCAAAGAGACCCAGTACTTC.

The chain links TRBV20-1 to TRBJ1-5, with a weak D call TRBD1 (5 bases). The V gene's germline CDR1 is DFQATT and CDR2 SNEGSKA (reference sequence). The germline V and J ends were trimmed by 0 bases and 9 bases, with 15 bases remaining between them. The CDR3 loop spans 14 amino acids. CDR3 loop: CSARDPLQDGPQHF. CDR3 coding DNA: TGCAGTGCTAGAGATCCACTACAGGATGGGCCCCAGCATTTT.